One and the same sample provided the 25 T cell receptor beta chains below, sequenced in a study of blood T cells in healthy people across ages (dated by TCRdb to between 2014 and 2017). Libraries were constructed by 5' RACE. Sequencing used an Illumina HiSeq 2500. A second PCR of roughly 7 to 12 cycles was run with a J-beta primer mix and a sample-barcoded 5' primer. TCRdb redid the processing of the public reads, applying fastp at Q25 and MiXCR, and retained in-frame beta chains. Each CDR3 protein gets just one entry, which takes the most common genes and DNA from the rows behind it. Recorded for this sample are over a million distinct CDR3 sequences; around 25% of them occurred a single time. The ten biggest clones cover less than 0.75% of the sample. These sequences were also reported in another study, on T cells of mothers and their children.

The sequencing sample was made of blood. Source of these receptors: a girl aged 2 to 10 in good health.

This clonotype has more than one count but fewer than ten. The chain has TRBV5-1 and TRBJ2-5, with D maybe TRBD2 (6 bases). The DNA end is more similar to TRBJ2-7, so the J call may be wrong. Germline V gene lookup returns CDR1 SGHRS and CDR2 YFSETQ. CDR3 size: 15 residues. The CDR3 sequence: CASSFTGLASYEQYF. Written as DNA, the CDR3 is TGCGCCAGCAGCTTCACGGGACTCGCTTCCTACGAGCAGTACTTC.

This rearrangement joins TRBV6-1 to TRBJ1-2; D call uncertain. Germline CDR1 reads MNHNS; CDR2 reads SASEGT. The CDR3 contains 16 residues. V was pared by 1 base and J by 3 bases, with 15 bases between. CDR3 amino acids: CASSEGPRELDYGYTF. The CDR3, as DNA: TGTGCCAGCAGTGAAGGTCCTAGGGAGTTGGACTATGGCTACACCTTC.

This clonotype was observed a few times. This sequence joins TRBV20-1 and TRBJ1-1; no clear D. Germline V gene lookup returns CDR1 DFQATT and CDR2 SNEGSKA (reference sequence). The germline V and J ends were trimmed by 5 bases and 11 bases, with 15 bases remaining between them. The CDR3 length is 11 residues. The CDR3 DNA is TGCAGTGCTCCCCGGGGTTCGGGGGCTTTCTTT. Residues: CSAPRGSGAFF.

This clonotype was counted a few times. CDR3 nucleotide sequence: TGTGCCAGCACCCGGGACAGGGATGAGCAGTTCTTC. Protein: CASTRDRDEQFF. The chain links TRBV6-1 to TRBJ2-1, with 9 bases lining up with TRBD1. Germline V gene data show CDR1 as MNHNS and CDR2 as SASEGT. This CDR3 has 12 amino acids. The V segment lost 7 bases and the J segment 8 bases; nucleotides outside the gene matches: 3.

The sample holds a few counts of this clonotype. The J gene is TRBJ2-2, the V gene TRBV6-6; unclear D gene. The V gene's germline CDR1 is MNHNY and CDR2 SVGAGI (reference sequence). The germline V and J ends were trimmed by 0 bases and 2 bases, with 7 bases remaining between them. The CDR3 consists of 15 residues. The CDR3 nucleotides read TGTGCCAGCAGTTACTCCTCCATCAACACCGGGGAGCTGTTTTTT. Its protein product is CASSYSSINTGELFF.

The chain combines TRBV29-1 with TRBJ1-4, with D tentatively TRBD1 (6 bases). With 7 bases removed from V and 3 bases from J, the gap between germline ends came to 9 bases. The CDR3 length is 12 residues. The germline CDR1 and CDR2 sequences are SQVTM and ANQGSEA. This CDR3 is CSGRGANEKLFF. CDR3 nucleotides: TGCAGCGGCAGGGGCGCTAATGAAAAACTGTTTTTT.

The chain combines TRBV5-4 with TRBJ2-1, with 9 bases identical to TRBD2. The CDR3 has 18 amino acids. The germline CDR1 and CDR2 sequences are SGHNT and YYREEE (reference sequence). After removal of 3 bases from V and 7 bases from J, the junction contained 17 bases not matched to a gene. The CDR3 DNA reads as TGTGCCAGCAGCTCGGGGGTCCGGGGTAGCGGGAGCCGTAATGAGCAGTTCTTC. This translates into CASSSGVRGSGSRNEQFF. The entire variable domain, with the rest obtained from reference TRBV5-4 and TRBJ2-1, is as follows: ETGVTQSPTHLIKTRGQQVTLRCSSQSGHNTVSWYQQALGQGPQFIFQYYREEENGRGNFPPRFSGLQFPNYSSELNVNALELDDSALYLCASSSGVRGSGSRNEQFFGPGTRLTVL.

There are a few counts of this clonotype. The chain joins TRBV5-1 to TRBJ2-5, with TRBD1 matching over 9 bases. V lost 2 bases and J lost 5; bases outside the gene matches: 4. The CDR3 has 14 amino acids. CDR1 SGHRS and CDR2 YFSETQ come from the germline V gene. For the CDR3, the DNA is TGCGCCAGCAGCTTTCGGACAGGGGACGAGACCCAGTACTTC. It encodes CASSFRTGDETQYF. Complete variable domain (other parts from reference TRBV5-1 and TRBJ2-5): KAGVTQTPRYLIKTRGQQVTLSCSPISGHRSVSWYQQTPGQGLQFLFEYFSETQRNKGNFPGRFSGRQFSNSRSEMNVSTLELGDSALYLCASSFRTGDETQYFGPGTRLLVL.

This clonotype was counted a few times. The chain combines TRBV6-1 with TRBJ2-3, with D possibly matching TRBD2 (7 bases). CDR3 size: 13 residues. Germline-derived CDR1 and CDR2 are MNHNS and SASEGT. The V end lost 5 bases, the J end lost 4 bases, and 10 bases lay between the germline ends. The CDR3 DNA reads as TGTGCCAGCAGTACAGGGAGGGCAGATACGCAGTATTTT. Translated, it gives CASSTGRADTQYF.

The chain links TRBV18 to TRBJ1-4; no clear D. The germline V and J ends were trimmed by 6 bases and 8 bases, with 16 bases remaining between them. Germline-derived CDR1 and CDR2 are KGHSH and LQKENI. CDR3 length: 14 amino acids. The CDR3 coding sequence is TGTGCCAGCTCGGGAAACGAGGGCATCGAAAAACTGTTTTTT. Protein product: CASSGNEGIEKLFF.

V usage is TRBV5-1 and J usage is TRBJ1-1, with unresolved D. This CDR3 has 15 amino acids. The V and J ends lost 0 bases and 3 bases respectively, with 12 bases between them. CDR1 and CDR2 (germline): SGHRS, YFSETQ. The CDR3 DNA reads TGCGCCAGCAGCTTGGTGTTTCAGGCTGACACTGAAGCTTTCTTT. Its translation: CASSLVFQADTEAFF.

A few counts support this clonotype. The rearrangement uses TRBV29-1 and TRBJ1-3, with no clear D. The CDR3 contains 16 residues. With 2 bases removed from V and 0 bases from J, the gap between germline ends came to 14 bases. CDR1 is SQVTM and CDR2 is ANQGSEA in the germline V gene. The CDR3: CSVEITGLSSGNTIYF. The CDR3 bases are TGCAGCGTTGAAATCACTGGGCTCAGCTCTGGAAACACCATATATTTT.

On this clonotype: The junction does not match germline at one end; this may be a read error. The chain couples TRBV27 to TRBJ2-5; D uncertain. The DNA end is a closer match to TRBJ2-1, so the J assignment may be wrong. The V gene's germline CDR1 is MNHEY and CDR2 SMNVEV (reference sequence). The CDR3 spans 15 residues. The CDR3 loop reads CTSSRGPLGSNEQFF. CDR3 sequence (DNA): TGTACCAGCAGTAGAGGCCCCTTAGGGTCCAATGAGCAGTTCTTC.

A single count supports this clonotype. This sequence joins TRBV6-1 and TRBJ1-1; D ambiguous. This CDR3 contains 15 residues. V lost 5 bases and J lost 10, with 23 bases in between. The germline V gene has CDR1 MNHNS and CDR2 SASEGT. The CDR3 here is CASSPWSGEPPGAFF. CDR3 nucleotides: TGTGCCAGCAGTCCTTGGTCCGGGGAACCTCCCGGAGCTTTCTTT.

This clonotype was seen a handful of times. The chain links TRBV20-1 to TRBJ2-7; D is ambiguous. The CDR3 runs 11 residues. Trimming took off 7 bases at V and 5 bases at J, with 12 bases between the two ends. Germline lookup yields CDR1 DFQATT and CDR2 SNEGSKA (reference sequence). CDR3 region: CSVPWKNEQYF. The CDR3 DNA is TGCAGTGTCCCCTGGAAAAACGAGCAGTACTTC.

The rearrangement links TRBV9 to TRBJ2-1, with 14 bases that match TRBD2. This CDR3 spans 15 amino acids. Trimming at V came to 3 bases and at J to 7 bases, leaving 3 bases not matched to a gene. The germline gives CDR1 SGDLS, CDR2 YYNGEE. CDR3 in DNA: TGTGCCAGCAGCGAGACTAGCGGGGGGGGTAATGAGCAGTTCTTC. This gives the protein CASSETSGGGNEQFF.

This clonotype was counted between two and nine times. The chain uses TRBV7-3 and TRBJ2-1; 9 bases line up with TRBD2. V lost 1 base, J lost 6 bases, and 4 bases stayed unmatched. Germline loops: CDR1 SGHTA, CDR2 FQGTGA. This CDR3 has 15 residues. The chain's CDR3 is CASSLIPSGANEQFF. The CDR3 DNA reads as TGTGCCAGCAGCTTAATCCCTAGCGGGGCCAATGAGCAGTTCTTC.

The chain has TRBV29-1 and TRBJ2-7; D is possibly TRBD1 or TRBD2 (5 bases each). CDR3 size: 12 residues. Between the trimmed V and J ends, which lost 4 bases and 3 bases, there was a span of 10 bases. Germline values: CDR1 SQVTM, CDR2 ANQGSEA. CDR3 in DNA: TGCAGCGTTGTCTGGGGGAACTACGAGCAGTACTTC. Translating it yields CSVVWGNYEQYF.

This chain joins TRBV7-2 and TRBJ2-3, with a weak D call TRBD2 (6 bases). Trimming took 5 bases from V and 5 from J, leaving 11 bases between them. This CDR3 region has 13 residues. Germline lookup yields CDR1 SGHTA and CDR2 FQGNSA. The CDR3 here is CASSTTRGDTQYF. CDR3 DNA sequence: TGTGCCAGCAGCACGACGCGGGGAGATACGCAGTATTTT.

This clonotype came up a few times. The V gene is TRBV4-1, the J gene TRBJ1-1; D possibly corresponds to TRBD1 (6 bases). The CDR3 loop spans 15 amino acids. The germline CDR1 and CDR2 sequences are MGHRA and YSYEKL. V gave up 4 bases and J gave up 1 base, with 13 bases separating them. The CDR3 loop reads CASSLGQIRNTEAFF. In nucleotides, the CDR3 is TGCGCCAGCAGCCTCGGACAGATAAGGAACACTGAAGCTTTCTTT.

The V call is TRBV5-1, the J call TRBJ1-1; TRBD1 agrees at 7 bases. The trim removed 2 bases at V and 6 bases at J, leaving 7 bases unmatched. CDR1 and CDR2 (germline): SGHRS, YFSETQ. This CDR3 spans 14 amino acids. CDR3 sequence reads: CASSFSQGGSEAFF. The DNA of the CDR3 is TGCGCCAGCAGCTTTAGCCAGGGGGGTTCTGAAGCTTTCTTT.

The V call is TRBV6-5, the J call TRBJ2-7; 11 bases fit TRBD2. The tail of the sequence fits TRBJ2-1 better, so the J call may be wrong. The germline V gene encodes CDR1 MNHEY and CDR2 SVGAGI. This CDR3 has 15 residues. The CDR3 spells CASSLLAGVDNEQFF. CDR3 coding DNA: TGTGCCAGCAGTTTACTAGCGGGAGTTGACAATGAGCAGTTCTTC.

This clonotype was seen a few times. V gene TRBV9 combines with J gene TRBJ2-7, with D perhaps matching TRBD2 (6 bases). This CDR3 contains 14 residues. Trimming stripped 0 bases from V and 2 bases from J, with 9 bases between. Germline CDR1 SGDLS, CDR2 YYNGEE. CDR3: CASSVGAGTYEQYF. CDR3 nucleotides: TGTGCCAGCAGCGTAGGGGCGGGGACCTACGAGCAGTACTTC. The entire variable domain, with the rest obtained from reference TRBV9 and TRBJ2-7, is as follows: DSGVTQTPKHLITATGQRVTLRCSPRSGDLSVYWYQQSLDQGLQFLIQYYNGEERAKGNILERFSAQQFPDLHSELNLSSLELGDSALYFCASSVGAGTYEQYFGPGTRLTVT.

This clonotype showed up just a few times. The chain combines TRBV28 with TRBJ2-4; D gene uncertain. Trimming took off 6 bases at V and 14 bases at J, with 14 bases between the two ends. Germline assignment: CDR1 MDHEN and CDR2 SYDVKM. This CDR3 has 11 residues. Written as DNA, the CDR3 is TGTGCCAGCAGCTCCCAAACTGGAAAGTACTTC. Translation: CASSSQTGKYF.

This clonotype turned up a few times. The V call is TRBV6-1, the J call TRBJ2-7, with 7 bases that match TRBD2. Germline trimming cut 4 bases from V and 2 bases from J; bases unmatched to any gene: 2. The CDR3 extends over 13 amino acids. Germline values: CDR1 MNHNS, CDR2 SASEGT. The CDR3 DNA follows: TGTGCCAGCAGTGCGAGCGGGACCTACGAGCAGTACTTC. Translating it yields CASSASGTYEQYF.